This T cell receptor (beta chain) was sequenced in a study of CD8+ T cells in alopecia areata. Study-wide context: Patients in the treated group were given tofacitinib by mouth, 5 to 10 mg twice a day.

V lost 1 base and J 9 bases, leaving 10 bases between the germline ends. Per the germline V gene, CDR1 is MNHEY and CDR2 is SMNVEV (reference sequence). CDR3 length equals 14 residues. General observations from the study: Association of baseline CD8+ expansion with response is uncertain owing to one nonresponder.

About this clone: The antigen is undetermined.

TCR sequencing used cDNA made by reverse transcription of extracted RNA. The repertoire was sequenced with immunoSEQ multiplex PCR; TCRdb's copy has only in-frame clones and lacks some. The sample records 180,000 or so clones, roughly 50% being singletons. The treatment denotes: oral pan-JAK inhibitor, 5-10 mg twice daily. Here the sequenced sample was CD4+ T cells sorted from blood, taken at approximately week 56, from a patient treated with tofacitinib. The source is a human donor with alopecia areata. The chain is built from TRBV27 and TRBJ1-6; D remains unclear. CDR3: CASSLFVSSSPLHF. The CDR3 nucleotides read TGTGCCAGCAGTTTATTTGTGTCGAGTTCACCCCTCCACTTT.